Below are 2 T cell receptor beta chains sequenced from a single sample in a study of blood T cell repertoires in COVID-19 (dated by TCRdb to about 2020). The library relied on the immunoSEQ multiplex PCR assay. Sourced from immuneACCESS, this table was stored by TCRdb with only in-frame sequences that have V and J called. A share of the clones is absent; for the studies checked, an unresolved V gene accounts for under half, and the remainder has no known explanation. This sample is represented by approximately 110,000 clones; roughly 76% of them were singletons. The ten top clones hold around a tenth of the sample. Sample: peripheral blood. All receptors derive from a woman aged 70-85 years with acute or convalescent COVID-19.

The chain couples TRBV5-1 to TRBJ2-7, with 9 bases aligning to TRBD2. The CDR3 runs 15 residues. CDR1 SGHRS and CDR2 YFSETQ come from the germline V gene. J gave up 5 bases and V 0 bases, and 6 bases lay outside the gene matches. The DNA of the CDR3 is TGCGCCAGCAGCTTGGTGGCTAGCGGGATCCACGAGCAGTACTTC. Its translation: CASSLVASGIHEQYF.

The chain uses TRBV5-5 and TRBJ1-4, with D unclear. The CDR3 length is 16 residues. V was shortened by 0 bases and J by 3 bases, with 12 bases between the two germline ends. CDR1 is SGHKS, CDR2 YYEKEE, per germline (reference sequence). The CDR3 nucleotides are TGTGCCAGCAGCTTGGTCATTCGATCGGCTAATGAAAAACTGTTTTTT. Its translation is CASSLVIRSANEKLFF.